This TCR beta chain is drawn from a study of cytomegalovirus exposure and HLA in healthy donors. PCR involved 60 Vbeta and 13 Jbeta primers. Method: immunoSEQ multiplex PCR; TCRdb's copy keeps in-frame clones and lacks some. The table lists about 130,000 clones, 70% to 80% of them singletons. This clone occurred many times. Germline CDR1 LGHNA, CDR2 YNFKEQ. This CDR3 contains 15 residues. Trimming took 0 bases from V and 9 from J; bases not matched to a gene: 3. V usage is TRBV4-2 and J usage is TRBJ1-6; 9 bases line up with TRBD1. Sequencing was performed on PBMCs. The receptor was derived from a man aged 25 to 45 in good health and CMV-seronegative. CDR3 coding DNA: TGTGCCAGCAGCCAAGACACAGGGGGCGCTTCACCCCTCCACTTT. Its translation is CASSQDTGGASPLHF.